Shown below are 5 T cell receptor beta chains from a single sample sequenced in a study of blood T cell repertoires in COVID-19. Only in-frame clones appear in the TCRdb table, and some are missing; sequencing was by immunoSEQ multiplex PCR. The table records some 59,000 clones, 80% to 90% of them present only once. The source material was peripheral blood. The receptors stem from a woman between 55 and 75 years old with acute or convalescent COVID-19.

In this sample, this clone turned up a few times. The CDR3 reads CASSFGQSSNEKLFF. CDR3 in DNA: TGCGCCAGCAGCTTTGGACAGTCTTCTAATGAAAAACTGTTTTTT. This chain uses TRBV5-1 with TRBJ1-4, with D possibly TRBD1 on 6 matching bases. This CDR3 comprises 15 residues. CDR1 and CDR2 from the germline V gene are SGHRS and YFSETQ. V gave up 2 bases and J gave up 3 bases, with 11 bases separating them.

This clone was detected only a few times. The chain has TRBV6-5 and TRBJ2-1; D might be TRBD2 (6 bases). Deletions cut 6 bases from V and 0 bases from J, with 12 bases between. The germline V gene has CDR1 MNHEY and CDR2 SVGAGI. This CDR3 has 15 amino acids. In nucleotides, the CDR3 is TGTGCCAGCAGAAAGGACTATAACTCCTACAATGAGCAGTTCTTC. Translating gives CASRKDYNSYNEQFF.

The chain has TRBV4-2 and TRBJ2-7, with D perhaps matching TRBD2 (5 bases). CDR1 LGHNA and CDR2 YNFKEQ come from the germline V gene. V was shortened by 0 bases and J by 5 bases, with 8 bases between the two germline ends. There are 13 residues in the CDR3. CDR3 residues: CASSQDRGNEQYF. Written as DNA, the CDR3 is TGTGCCAGCAGCCAAGACCGGGGAAACGAGCAGTACTTC.

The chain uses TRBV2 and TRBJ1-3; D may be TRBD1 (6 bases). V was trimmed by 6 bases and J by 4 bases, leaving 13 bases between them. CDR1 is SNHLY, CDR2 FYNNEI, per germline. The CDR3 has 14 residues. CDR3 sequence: CASRAGGAGNTIYF. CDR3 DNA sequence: TGTGCCAGCAGGGCGGGGGGCGCGGGAAACACCATATATTTT.

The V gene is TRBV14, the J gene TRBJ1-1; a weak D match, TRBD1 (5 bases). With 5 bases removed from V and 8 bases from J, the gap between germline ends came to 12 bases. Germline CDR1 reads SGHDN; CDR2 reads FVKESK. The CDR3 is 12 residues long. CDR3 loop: CASSVQGLEAFF. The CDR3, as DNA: TGTGCCAGCAGCGTCCAGGGTCTCGAAGCTTTCTTT.